Listed below are T cell receptor beta chains from one sample, sequenced in a study of T cells in Graves' hyperthyroidism and ophthalmopathy. MiXCR was run by TCRdb on the multiplex PCR reads, yielding one entry per CDR3 protein. The table shows 550,000 to 600,000 distinct CDR3 sequences, with approximately 15% occurring only once. The material sequenced was blood. The receptors derive from a woman aged 18-29 years with Graves' ophthalmopathy. Each CDR3 is given with its conserved first and last residue. Each record gives: J gene, V gene, clone size, D gene, CDR3 DNA, CDR3 protein. A D gene is named only where the DNA matches it firmly. Clone sizes are given selectively: once, few, many, or a class where the clone is expanded.

>TRBJ2-7|TRBV27|many|TRBD1
TGTGCCAAAACACTGACAGGGGATCCCTACGAGCAGTACTTC
CAKTLTGDPYEQYF
>TRBJ1-5|TRBV6-2/TRBV6-3|many|TRBD1
TGTGCCAGCAGTTACTCCGTCTCGGGACAGGACAAACAGCCCCAGCATTTT
CASSYSVSGQDKQPQHF
>TRBJ2-1|TRBV5-5|many|-
TGTGCCAGCAGCTACTACTCGGGACTGCCCTTTTTAGGAAATGAGCAGTTCTTC
CASSYYSGLPFLGNEQFF
>TRBJ1-2|TRBV2|many|-
TGTGCCAGCAGTGAAGGGTTCGGGAGTGGCTACACCTTC
CASSEGFGSGYTF
>TRBJ1-2|TRBV10-3|many|-
TGTGCCATCAGTGAGGAGGGTGCCTATGGCTACACCTTC
CAISEEGAYGYTF
>TRBJ2-1|TRBV12-3/TRBV12-4|many|-
TGTGCCAGCAGTTTTCTTACTTCGATGGGGCGGAGCCTCTACAATGAGCAGTTCTTC
CASSFLTSMGRSLYNEQFF
>TRBJ2-2|TRBV20-1|many|TRBD1
TGCAGGATCTCCGGGACAGGGAACACCGGGGAGCTGTTTTTT
CRISGTGNTGELFF
>TRBJ1-1|TRBV20-1|-|-
TGCAGTGCTAGAGACGAGTGGGGATGGTCGACTGAAGCTTTCTTT
CSARDEWGWSTEAFF
>TRBJ1-6|TRBV20-1|-|TRBD1
TGCAGTGCTATCTCTGGTTGGACAGGGGATAATTCACCCCTCCACTTT
CSAISGWTGDNSPLHF
>TRBJ2-7|TRBV29-1|many|-
TGCAGCGTTAGGCCTAGCGACTCCTACGAGCAGTACTTC
CSVRPSDSYEQYF
>TRBJ2-7|TRBV6-2/TRBV6-3|many|-
TGTGCCAGCAGTTACTCAGCCTCCTACGAGCAGTACTTC
CASSYSASYEQYF
>TRBJ1-2|TRBV10-3|many|-
TGTGCCATCAGTCCGACAGAGACCGATAACTATGGCTACACCTTC
CAISPTETDNYGYTF